This record concerns one TCR beta chain sequence. This clone was seen just once. Its antigen is currently not known. No qualities accompany the bases; no much larger clone lies one base away. This entry comes from a study of blood T cell repertoires in COVID-19 (dated by TCRdb to the early 2020s). Broadly, across the study: Collaborator samples came from the United States, Italy and Spain and covered acute and convalescent phases of COVID-19. The prospective study material was composed of cDNA or gDNA derived from T cells, B-cell-depleted T cells, or PBMCs. The dataset comprised deeply sampled blood TCRbeta repertoires from subjects exposed to, actively infected with, or recovered from COVID-19. A freely available public database, intended as a resource for researchers studying the immune response to SARS-CoV-2, is where the repertoires were released. Samples came from the ongoing ImmuneRACE study (first 160 participants) plus 1,254 subjects from 6 global collaborators. The sample metadata nearly always contained a de-identified subject ID, COVID-19 status, age in years and sex. HLA class I and class II types, where available, came from metadata supplied by the sample provider rather than from assay-based typing. On the study overall, not on this receptor specifically: The amount of clinical and demographic metadata varied by source and participant and was provided uncurated.

The immunoSEQ Assay, a bias-controlled multiplex PCR, was used to amplify TCRbeta CDR3 regions from genomic DNA. From the authors' description of their analysis: Nucleated cell counts per sample were estimated from amplification of reference gene primers within the assay. Sequence reads were collapsed and filtered to measure the absolute abundance of every unique TCRbeta CDR3 rearrangement. Productive Simpson clonality was computed per sample as the square root of Simpson's diversity index over productive rearrangements. TCRdb retrieved this table from immuneACCESS and kept in-frame rearrangements only. Not all clones are present; in checked studies, unresolved V genes account for under half, and no reason is known for the remainder. That table furnishes V, J and clone size, whereas the DNA furnished D and trimming. A total of tens of thousands of clones appear in this sample, over 75% of them only once. 29% of the sample lies in the top ten.

Collaborating institutions collected whole blood in K2EDTA tubes following their own protocols. For TCRbeta analysis, collaborator samples were shipped as frozen whole blood, as isolated PBMCs, or as DNA extracted from either sample type. Cut back by 1 base and 4 bases, the V and J ends lie 7 bases apart. CDR1 and CDR2, looked up from the germline V gene (reference sequence), are MNHNY and SVGAGI. There are 14 amino acids in the CDR3, from cysteine to phenylalanine inclusive. CDR3 DNA is the only sequence kept; it has 42 bases, read in frame from the first base. Input material: peripheral blood. The origin of this receptor is a woman at least 80 years old with active or convalescent COVID-19. The rearranged chain carries TRBV6-6 and TRBJ1-4; the D gene assignment is ambiguous. Here the CDR3 is given as CASSYFPVNEKLFF. The bases read TGTGCCAGCAGTTACTTCCCAGTTAATGAAAAACTGTTTTTT.